This passage covers 25 T cell receptor beta chains from one sample sequenced in a study of shared clonotypes between healthy human individuals. Produced via immunoSEQ multiplex PCR; TCRdb's table is partial and in-frame only. The table includes roughly 810,000 clones, roughly 96% detected once. The naive CD8 population came from CD45RO-negative cells selected for CCR7, without terminally differentiated effector memory CD45RA+ cells. Specimen: naive CD8+ T cells sorted from blood. These receptors came from a man younger than 40 in good health.

This chain joins TRBV21-1 and TRBJ2-7; the table's D call TRBD1 went unverified against the DNA. TRBV21-1 is a known pseudogene. CDR3 length: 16 residues. DNA of the CDR3: TGTGCCAGCAGCAAATCACAGGGGGCGGGGAGGTACGAGCAGTACTTC. This translates into CASSKSQGAGRYEQYF.

The rearrangement joins TRBV7-6 to TRBJ2-7; possibly TRBD1 for D (6 bases). The CDR3 consists of 13 residues. V dropped 5 bases and J dropped 3 bases, with 11 bases sitting between them. The V gene's germline CDR1 is SGHVS and CDR2 FNYEAQ. The CDR3 DNA sequence: TGTGCCAGCAGCCAGACAGGAGGCTACGAGCAGTACTTC. This gives the protein CASSQTGGYEQYF.

Written as DNA, the CDR3 is TGTGCCAGCAGACAGGGGTTGGCTGAAGCTTTCTTT. It yields the protein CASRQGLAEAFF. The J gene is TRBJ1-1, the V gene TRBV19; TRBD1 aligns across 8 bases. The CDR3 loop spans 12 amino acids. The J segment lost 6 bases and the V segment lost 9 bases, leaving 6 bases of the junction unmatched. Germline V gene lookup returns CDR1 LNHDA and CDR2 SQIVND (reference sequence). Complete variable domain (other parts from reference TRBV19 and TRBJ1-1): DGGITQSPKYLFRKEGQNVTLSCEQNLNHDAMYWYRQDPGQGLRLIYYSQIVNDFQKGDIAEGYSVSREKKESFPLTVTSAQKNPTAFYLCASRQGLAEAFFGQGTRLTVV.

The chain employs TRBV7-9 and TRBJ1-2; unclear D gene. Germline values: CDR1 SEHNR, CDR2 FQNEAQ (reference sequence). The ends were cut back, 8 bases at V and 3 bases at J, with 22 bases in the middle. This CDR3 is 16 amino acids long. As DNA, the CDR3 is TGTGCCAGCGCTTTAGACGGTGACGGGTTTCACTATGGCTACACCTTC. This sequence encodes CASALDGDGFHYGYTF.

The V gene is TRBV7-9, the J gene TRBJ2-1; D is unresolved. The V and J ends lost 4 bases and 2 bases respectively, with 12 bases between them. The CDR3 consists of 15 residues. From germline, CDR1 is SEHNR and CDR2 FQNEAQ (reference sequence). This chain's CDR3 is CASSSSERTYNEQFF. CDR3 in DNA: TGTGCCAGCAGCTCATCGGAGAGAACCTACAATGAGCAGTTCTTC. The full variable domain, rest sourced from reference TRBV7-9 and TRBJ2-1, is DTGVSQNPRHKITKRGQNVTFRCDPISEHNRLYWYRQTLGQGPEFLTYFQNEAQLEKSRLLSDRFSAERPKGSFSTLEIQRTEQGDSAMYLCASSSSERTYNEQFFGPGTRLTVL.

The rearrangement links TRBV19 to TRBJ2-7; 7 bases map to TRBD2. After removal of 5 bases from V and 0 bases from J, the junction contained 7 bases not matched to a gene. Looked up from germline, CDR1 is LNHDA and CDR2 is SQIVND (reference sequence). The CDR3 has 15 amino acids. The CDR3 spells CASSFGPSGSYEQYF. For the CDR3, the DNA is TGTGCCAGTAGTTTCGGTCCTAGCGGCTCCTACGAGCAGTACTTC.

The V gene is TRBV19, the J gene TRBJ2-7; D possibly corresponds to TRBD1 (5 bases). Germline CDR1 is LNHDA and CDR2 is SQIVND (reference sequence). CDR3 length: 13 amino acids. V was shortened by 5 bases and J by 5 bases, with 13 bases between the two germline ends. This CDR3 reads CASSWQGSHEQYF. The CDR3 nucleotides read TGTGCCAGTAGTTGGCAGGGTTCCCACGAGCAGTACTTC.

The gene calls are TRBV6-5 and TRBJ2-7; a possible D gene is TRBD1 (6 bases). The CDR3 contains 14 residues. In germline, CDR1 is MNHEY, CDR2 SVGAGI. Trimming took 5 bases from V and 0 from J, leaving 11 bases between them. CDR3 sequence (DNA): TGTGCCAGCAGTCACAGGGAAGCCTCCTACGAGCAGTACTTC. Protein: CASSHREASYEQYF.

A remark on this clone: The same CDR3 arises from other DNA sequences in this sample as well. The chain couples TRBV9 to TRBJ2-7, with D hard to call. The germline CDR1 and CDR2 sequences are SGDLS and YYNGEE. Trimming removed 0 bases from V and 2 bases from J, with 9 bases in between. The CDR3 contains 14 residues. The DNA of the CDR3 is TGTGCCAGCAGCGTAGACAGTCGGACCTACGAGCAGTACTTC. Its protein is CASSVDSRTYEQYF.

About this clone itself: A read error may produce the germline difference seen at one junction end. This chain connects TRBV7-9 to TRBJ2-7, with TRBD1 matching over 7 bases. The CDR3 has 11 amino acids. The V gene's germline CDR1 is SEHNR and CDR2 FQNEAQ (reference sequence). CDR3 bases: TGTGCCAGCAGCTTTTCGGAAGGGACAGTCTTC. Its translation: CASSFSEGTVF.

V gene TRBV28 combines with J gene TRBJ2-7; 10 bases line up with TRBD2. The ends lost 1 base at V and 7 bases at J; junction bases unmatched: 7. The CDR3 covers 15 residues. Germline V gene lookup returns CDR1 MDHEN and CDR2 SYDVKM. The CDR3 DNA follows: TGTGCCAGCAGTTTATTAGCGGGAGGCCTGAGAGAGCAGTACTTC. Translated: CASSLLAGGLREQYF. Full variable domain (rest looked up from reference TRBV28 and TRBJ2-7): DVKVTQSSRYLVKRTGEKVFLECVQDMDHENMFWYRQDPGLGLRLIYFSYDVKMKEKGDIPEGYSVSREKKERFSLILESASTNQTSMYLCASSLLAGGLREQYFGPGTRLTVT.

The rearrangement links TRBV15 to TRBJ2-1; no clear D. Trimming shortened V by 1 base and J by 7 bases, and 11 bases separated the two germline ends. Germline V lookup: CDR1 LNHNV, CDR2 YYDKDF (reference sequence). This CDR3 is 14 amino acids long. In nucleotides, the CDR3 is TGTGCCACCAGCAGAGTTACTCTGGAGAATGAGCAGTTCTTC. Its protein is CATSRVTLENEQFF.

The gene calls are TRBV2 and TRBJ2-4, with TRBD2 matching 10 bases. Germline CDR1 and CDR2: SNHLY and FYNNEI. V was pared by 4 bases and J by 1 base, with 7 bases of the junction left unmatched. This CDR3 has 17 amino acids. The CDR3 region has the DNA TGTGCCAGCAGTGGGCTAGCGGGAGATGGGGCCAAAAACATTCAGTACTTC. Its translation is CASSGLAGDGAKNIQYF.

The DNA for the CDR3 is TGCGCCAGCAGCTCCCTCCGAGCGGGACTCTGGGATACGCAGTATTTT. Amino acids: CASSSLRAGLWDTQYF. The chain is built from TRBV5-1 and TRBJ2-3, with TRBD2 matching 7 bases. Germline-derived CDR1 and CDR2 are SGHRS and YFSETQ. J gave up 6 bases and V 3 bases, and 13 bases lay outside the gene matches. This CDR3 is 16 amino acids long.

The rearrangement uses TRBV7-9 and TRBJ2-7; possible D gene TRBD2, 6 bases. Between the trimmed V and J ends, which lost 4 bases and 0 bases, there was a span of 13 bases. The CDR3 contains 15 residues. Germline CDR1 is SEHNR and CDR2 is FQNEAQ (reference sequence). CDR3 DNA sequence: TGTGCCAGCAGCTCGTCTTCCGGGAGCTCCTACGAGCAGTACTTC. This sequence encodes CASSSSSGSSYEQYF.

A word on this clone: Different DNA sequences within this sample yield the same CDR3. The rearrangement links TRBV4-1 to TRBJ2-3; D may be TRBD2 (5 bases). The V and J ends lost 0 bases and 0 bases respectively, with 7 bases between them. The CDR3 extends over 15 amino acids. Germline-derived CDR1 and CDR2 are MGHRA and YSYEKL. CDR3 region: CASSQDRGSTDTQYF. Here the CDR3 DNA reads TGCGCCAGCAGCCAAGATCGAGGGAGCACAGATACGCAGTATTTT.

A note on this clone: In the same sample, other DNA sequences code for this CDR3. The chain is built from TRBV9 and TRBJ2-2; D unresolved. Trimming stripped 5 bases from V and 6 bases from J, with 8 bases between. From germline, CDR1 is SGDLS and CDR2 YYNGEE. This CDR3 region has 12 residues. The DNA of the CDR3 is TGTGCCAGCAGTTTAGCTTCCGGGGAGCTGTTTTTT. It translates to CASSLASGELFF.

This clone was seen only once. The rearrangement links TRBV6-5 to TRBJ2-3, with 8 bases identical to TRBD2. Trimming removed 6 bases from V and 1 base from J; junction bases left unmatched: 6. The length of the CDR3 is 15 residues. Per the germline V gene, CDR1 is MNHEY and CDR2 is SVGAGI. CDR3: CASRPGLARTDTQYF. The CDR3 DNA reads as TGTGCCAGCAGACCTGGACTAGCTCGCACAGATACGCAGTATTTT.

About this clone: Other DNA variants within this sample encode the same CDR3. V gene TRBV27 combines with J gene TRBJ2-3; D gene uncertain. Per germline, CDR1 MNHEY and CDR2 SMNVEV (reference sequence). Trimming pared 2 bases from V and 3 bases from J, leaving 6 bases between. The length of the CDR3 is 13 residues. This chain's CDR3 is CASSLTRTDTQYF. CDR3 coding DNA: TGTGCCAGCAGTTTAACGAGGACAGATACGCAGTATTTT.

To note about this clone: The same CDR3 can be traced to other DNA sequences in this sample. J is TRBJ1-4 and V is TRBV7-9; no definite D call. The CDR3 extends over 13 amino acids. CDR1 and CDR2 from the germline V gene are SEHNR and FQNEAQ (reference sequence). The V gene lost 1 base and the J gene lost 8 bases, with 8 bases spanning the gap. The CDR3 protein is CASSLVEEEKLFF. Written as DNA, the CDR3 is TGTGCCAGCAGCTTAGTGGAGGAGGAAAAACTGTTTTTT.

V is TRBV7-8 and J is TRBJ2-5; D might be TRBD1 (6 bases). V was trimmed by 5 bases and J by 4 bases, leaving 23 bases between them. Germline CDR1 SGHVS, CDR2 FQNEAQ. The CDR3 is 17 amino acids. CDR3 DNA: TGTGCCAGCAGCCTAGGAAGTACAGGGACGAATCGAGAGACCCAGTACTTC. Amino acid sequence: CASSLGSTGTNRETQYF.

The gene calls are TRBV4-3 and TRBJ2-7; D is uncertain. V lost 0 bases, J lost 0 bases, and 15 bases lay in between. CDR3 length: 17 residues. The germline V gene encodes CDR1 LGHNA and CDR2 YSLEER. The CDR3 spells CASSQDLGSRFSYEQYF. The CDR3 DNA reads TGCGCCAGCAGCCAAGATTTAGGTAGCCGGTTCTCCTACGAGCAGTACTTC.

This chain uses TRBV5-1 with TRBJ2-7; TRBD1 matches at 10 bases. The CDR3 sequence is 14 residues long. The V and J ends lost 6 bases and 4 bases, in that order; junction bases with no gene match: 7. CDR1 and CDR2 (germline): SGHRS, YFSETQ. CDR3 in amino acids: CASTTGTGDYEQYF. The CDR3 nucleotides are TGCGCCAGCACTACCGGGACAGGGGATTACGAGCAGTACTTC.

This sequence joins TRBV6-5 and TRBJ1-1, with TRBD1 matching over 7 bases. This CDR3 has 13 amino acids. The germline V gene encodes CDR1 MNHEY and CDR2 SVGAGI. With V trimmed by 0 bases and J by 7 bases, 2 bases remained unmatched. The CDR3 sequence: CASSYSQGGEAFF. The CDR3, as DNA: TGTGCCAGCAGTTACTCCCAGGGGGGTGAAGCTTTCTTT.

V usage is TRBV6-6 and J usage is TRBJ1-3; D gene ambiguous. The CDR3 is 15 amino acids. The V end was cut by 2 bases, the J end by 0 bases, with 8 bases between. Looked up from germline, CDR1 is MNHNY and CDR2 is SVGAGI (reference sequence). CDR3 protein: CASSYVAGSGNTIYF. CDR3 bases: TGTGCCAGCAGTTACGTAGCAGGCTCTGGAAACACCATATATTTT.